These T cell receptor beta chains were read from a single sample in a study of cytomegalovirus exposure and HLA in healthy donors. Method: immunoSEQ multiplex PCR; TCRdb's copy keeps in-frame clones and lacks some. This sample contains about 64,000 clones. Sequenced sample: PBMCs. Receptor source: a woman aged 18-35 years in good health and CMV-seronegative. CDR3s include the opening cysteine and the closing phenylalanine or tryptophan. Fields, in order: D gene, J gene, V gene, CDR3 protein. The D gene is left open where the match is weak.

.	TRBJ1-1	TRBV13	CASSSPVNTEAFF
.	TRBJ2-5	TRBV19	CASSRPPRASAQETQYF
.	TRBJ2-2	TRBV7-3	CASSALEAGELFF
.	TRBJ1-1	TRBV6-1	CASYTGWDTEAFF
.	TRBJ1-1	TRBV30	CAWSMTPNTEAFF
.	TRBJ2-1	TRBV13	CASSSYGGMSDNEQFF
.	TRBJ1-5	TRBV18	CASSPQGNNQPQHF
TRBD2	TRBJ2-3	TRBV6-5	CASSYGTSASTDTQYF
.	TRBJ2-7	TRBV2	CASNAGAGNEQYF
TRBD2	TRBJ2-3	TRBV9	CASSVSAGAGTDTQYF
TRBD1	TRBJ1-1	TRBV9	CASSAARQGGEAFF
TRBD2	TRBJ2-1	TRBV6-5	CASSYSVAGRNEQFF
.	TRBJ1-1	TRBV18	CASSLGETEAFF
TRBD2	TRBJ2-2	TRBV29-1	CSAGEGNTGELFF
TRBD1	TRBJ1-4	TRBV6-1	CASGDRVEKLFF
.	TRBJ1-2	TRBV9	CASSVEGGDYGGYTF
.	TRBJ2-7	TRBV5-1	CASSLGGTQAYEQYF
TRBD1	TRBJ2-7	TRBV20-1	CSGTGTYEQYF
.	TRBJ1-5	TRBV5-1	CASSLTGTSNQPQHF
.	TRBJ2-3	TRBV25-1	CASSPSTQRDTQYF
TRBD1	TRBJ2-7	TRBV10-1	CASSEIGTDDDGYEQYF
TRBD1	TRBJ2-5	TRBV5-6	CASSLSGTGFVETQYF
.	TRBJ2-1	TRBV7-2	CASSLAKGLAFNEQFF
.	TRBJ1-1	TRBV30	CAWSIGAWAFF
TRBD1	TRBJ1-1	TRBV25-1	CASSGQGANTEAFF
TRBD2	TRBJ2-2	TRBV19	CASSIRAGGYTGELFF
.	TRBJ2-7	TRBV29-1	CSVEDRDYEQYF
TRBD2	TRBJ2-3	TRBV7-9	CASSFGRDTDKQYF
.	TRBJ1-5	TRBV18	CASSPAGSGPQHF
.	TRBJ2-3	TRBV6-5	CASSQDYTDTQYF
TRBD1	TRBJ1-2	TRBV15	CATSRDRTGLNYGYTF
.	TRBJ1-1	TRBV7-6	CASSLDTNTEAFF
.	TRBJ2-7	TRBV18	CASSPRGGRVQEQYF
TRBD1	TRBJ1-6	TRBV6-5	CASSRGQGGTPHF
TRBD1	TRBJ2-5	TRBV4-1	CASSKQGPAGETQYF
TRBD1	TRBJ1-1	TRBV4-1	CASSPGTEGVDTEAFF
.	TRBJ1-2	TRBV27	CASSLAGDGYTF
TRBD2	TRBJ2-1	TRBV7-7	CASSPGLARSYNEQFF
TRBD1	TRBJ1-1	TRBV5-1	CASSLATGGKNTEAFF
.	TRBJ2-7	TRBV13	CASSRTRGEQYF
TRBD1	TRBJ2-7	TRBV7-9	CASSLQGPYEQYF
TRBD2	TRBJ2-7	TRBV5-1	CASSLRGGGTSGRRLYEQYF
.	TRBJ2-7	TRBV10-2	CASRDSSYEQYF
TRBD1	TRBJ1-6	TRBV19	CASTPTGTVNSPLHF
.	TRBJ1-2	TRBV6-5	CASRRRRSNYGYTF
.	TRBJ1-5	TRBV4-1	CASSPTERTWGNQPQHF
TRBD1	TRBJ2-7	TRBV27	CASGGQASSYEQYF
TRBD2	TRBJ2-1	TRBV5-1	CASSLRRGGHNEQFF
.	TRBJ1-6	TRBV9	CASSVVSDSPLHF
TRBD2	TRBJ2-3	TRBV29-1	CSARGSGGITDTQYF
.	TRBJ2-1	TRBV25-1	CASSPPRGYNEQFF
.	TRBJ2-1	TRBV7-9	CASSLGRRDEQFF
.	TRBJ2-7	TRBV7-9	CASSAGLGGSEQYF
TRBD1	TRBJ2-7	TRBV11-3	CASSWWDRDEQYF
.	TRBJ1-2	TRBV14	CASSRDKGVYGYTF
.	TRBJ1-2	TRBV18	CASSPGRANYGYTF
.	TRBJ2-1	TRBV6-5	CASSSGDLAIGDEQFF